This T cell receptor beta chain comes out of a study of blood T cell repertoires in COVID-19. Overall study: In each case, the material was cDNA or gDNA derived from T cells, B-cell-depleted T cells, or PBMCs.

The participants were between about 18 and 90 years old and came from roughly 24 US areas. Participant-reported clinical history was the basis for cohort assignment. Produced via immunoSEQ multiplex PCR; TCRdb's table is partial and in-frame only. The sample includes approximately 260,000 clones, 70% to 90% of them seen just once. The sequencing sample was made of PBMCs or T cells enriched from blood (not recorded which). The source of this sequence is a woman in her fifties or sixties who had been exposed to COVID-19.

Written as DNA, the CDR3 is TGTGCCAGCGGGGAGTATAATTCACCCCTCCACTTT. Translation: CASGEYNSPLHF. The gene calls are TRBV5-4 and TRBJ1-6; D is ambiguous. V lost 7 bases to trimming and J lost 4 bases, with 6 bases between them. Germline-derived CDR1 and CDR2 are SGHNT and YYREEE (reference sequence). There are 12 residues in the CDR3.